The rows below give T cell receptor beta chains drawn from one sample of a study of blood T cell repertoires in COVID-19. Sequencing used immunoSEQ multiplex PCR; TCRdb keeps in-frame clones, though not all of them. The table records some 70,000 clones, about 90% of them present only once. The specimen was peripheral blood. These receptors originate from a woman aged 60 to 75 with COVID-19, enrolled during active disease. The CDR3 runs from the conserved cysteine through the conserved F or W. Fields, in order: J gene, V gene, clone size, D gene, CDR3 protein, CDR3 DNA. D genes are given only for firm matches. Clone size is not always given. Where it is, it says once, few, many or a class for expanded clones.

>TRBJ1-1|TRBV19|NA|NA
CASSILRAGSLVPPRGRTAEAFF
TGTGCCAGTAGTATCCTCCGAGCGGGGTCTCTGGTACCCCCCCGAGGAAGGACCGCTGAAGCTTTCTTT
>TRBJ1-2|TRBV6-1|NA|TRBD1
CASSEARTGRAYGYTF
TGTGCCAGCAGTGAAGCCAGGACAGGGAGGGCTTATGGCTACACCTTC
>TRBJ2-5|TRBV2|NA|NA
CASRQTGGERSTQYF
TGTGCCAGCAGACAGACAGGAGGCGAGAGGTCGACCCAGTACTTC
>TRBJ2-5|TRBV10-2|NA|NA
CASSAEARETQYF
TGCGCCAGCAGTGCCGAGGCGCGGGAGACCCAGTACTTC
>TRBJ2-7|TRBV4-1|few|NA
CASSQAPGVRDEQYF
TGCGCCAGCAGCCAAGCCCCGGGAGTGAGGGACGAGCAGTACTTC
>TRBJ1-3|TRBV3-1/TRBV3-2|NA|TRBD1
CASSPWDSGNTIYF
TGTGCCAGCAGCCCCTGGGACAGCGGAAACACCATATATTTT
>TRBJ1-5|TRBV5-4|NA|NA
CASSLDPYSNQPQHF
TGTGCCAGCAGCTTGGATCCGTATAGCAATCAGCCCCAGCATTTT
>TRBJ1-1|TRBV10-1|NA|NA
CASSVGALGTEAFF
TGCGCCAGCAGTGTTGGGGCCCTGGGGACTGAAGCTTTCTTT
>TRBJ1-1|TRBV6-5|NA|NA
CASTKGEGSGTEAFF
TGTGCCAGCACCAAAGGGGAAGGGTCGGGCACTGAAGCTTTCTTT
>TRBJ2-1|TRBV20-1|NA|TRBD2
CSASTLISGGYNEQFF
TGCAGTGCTAGTACCCTCATAAGCGGGGGGTACAATGAGCAGTTCTTC
>TRBJ2-3|TRBV19|NA|TRBD1
CASNPDRATDTQYF
TGTGCCAGTAACCCGGACAGGGCCACAGATACGCAGTATTTT